The present T cell receptor beta chain was sequenced within a study of T cells in Graves' hyperthyroidism and ophthalmopathy. In the study overall: Initial diagnosis, before any treatment, was when peripheral blood was collected. Broader study findings: Ophthalmopathy was identified by the model a median about six months ahead of onset.

The CDR3 totals 14 residues. J lost 6 bases, V lost 5 bases, and 8 bases had no gene match. Germline V CDR1 and CDR2: MDHEN, SYDVKM. Patients were excluded because of uncontrolled infection, other autoimmune disease, pregnancy or lactation. Many counts were recorded for this clonotype. Antigen specificity is unknown. RNA transcripts provided the source from which TCR beta CDR3 regions were amplified. HTBI primers were used for first-round RT-PCR of the TCR CDR3. TCRdb passed the multiplex PCR reads through MiXCR, listing each CDR3 protein once. The sample lists roughly 750,000 distinct CDR3 sequences; about 17% were seen once.

This sequence joins TRBV28 and TRBJ2-7; TRBD2 matches 9 bases. The source of this sequence is a man aged 18-30 years with Graves' hyperthyroidism. Sequencing was performed on blood. The CDR3 sequence: CASSLSGRLREQYF. The CDR3 DNA reads TGTGCCAGCAGTCTTAGCGGGAGATTGCGCGAGCAGTACTTC. The full variable domain, its missing parts supplied by reference TRBV28 and TRBJ2-7, is DVKVTQSSRYLVKRTGEKVFLECVQDMDHENMFWYRQDPGLGLRLIYFSYDVKMKEKGDIPEGYSVSREKKERFSLILESASTNQTSMYLCASSLSGRLREQYFGPGTRLTVT.